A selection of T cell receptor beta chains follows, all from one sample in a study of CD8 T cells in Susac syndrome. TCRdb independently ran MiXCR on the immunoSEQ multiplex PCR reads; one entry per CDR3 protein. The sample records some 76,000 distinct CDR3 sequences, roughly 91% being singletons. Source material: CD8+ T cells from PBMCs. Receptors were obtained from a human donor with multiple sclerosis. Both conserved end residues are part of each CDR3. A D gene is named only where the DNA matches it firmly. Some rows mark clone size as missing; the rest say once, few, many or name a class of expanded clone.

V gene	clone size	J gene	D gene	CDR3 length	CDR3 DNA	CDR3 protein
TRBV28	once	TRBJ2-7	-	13	TGTGCCAGCAGTCTTAATCTAGCCTACGAGCAGTACTTC	CASSLNLAYEQYF
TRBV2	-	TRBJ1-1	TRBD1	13	TGTGCCACCACCGGGACAGGGCTCTCTCAAGCTTTCTTT	CATTGTGLSQAFF
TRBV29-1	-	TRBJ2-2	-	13	TGCAGCGTTGAATCGCTCTCCACCGGGGAGCTGTTTTTT	CSVESLSTGELFF
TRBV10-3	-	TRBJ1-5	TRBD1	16	TGTGCCATCAGTGATGTCGGGACAGGGGGCAATCAGCCCCAGCATTTT	CAISDVGTGGNQPQHF
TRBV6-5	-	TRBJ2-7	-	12	TGTGCCAGCAGCGGAACCTCCTACGAGCAGTACTTC	CASSGTSYEQYF
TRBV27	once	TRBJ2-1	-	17	TGTGCCAGCAGTTTATCGTCAGGATCATCCTCCTACAATGAGCAGTTCTTC	CASSLSSGSSSYNEQFF
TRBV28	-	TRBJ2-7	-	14	TGTGCCAGCAGTATAGACAGGTCGTCCTACGAGCAGTACTTC	CASSIDRSSYEQYF
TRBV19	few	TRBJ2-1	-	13	TGTGCCAGTAGTCTCGGGGTCTACAATGAGCAGTTCTTC	CASSLGVYNEQFF
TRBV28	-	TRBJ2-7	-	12	TGTGCCAGCAGTCCCCCCGGTCAAGAGCAGTACTTC	CASSPPGQEQYF
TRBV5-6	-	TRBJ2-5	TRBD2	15	TGTGCCAGCAGCTTGGAGACTAGCTACCAAGAGACCCAGTACTTC	CASSLETSYQETQYF
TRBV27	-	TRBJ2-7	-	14	TGTGCCAGCAGTTTGAAAGCGGGTACCTACGAGCAGTACTTC	CASSLKAGTYEQYF
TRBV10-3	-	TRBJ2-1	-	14	TGTGCCATCAGTGATATGATTGGGGACAATGAGCAGTTCTTC	CAISDMIGDNEQFF
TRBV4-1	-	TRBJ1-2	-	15	TGCGCCAGCAGCCAAGAGAGGGGGGACGGCTATGGCTACACCTTC	CASSQERGDGYGYTF
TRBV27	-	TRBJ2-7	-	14	TGTGCCAGCAGTTTAGTCTCACCAACCTACGAGCAGTACTTC	CASSLVSPTYEQYF
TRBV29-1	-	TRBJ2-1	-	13	TGCAGCGTCGATTTCCTAGGTGGCAATGAGCAGTTCTTC	CSVDFLGGNEQFF
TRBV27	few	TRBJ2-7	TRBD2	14	TGTGCCAGCAGTCGGACTAGCGGTACCTACGAGCAGTACTTC	CASSRTSGTYEQYF
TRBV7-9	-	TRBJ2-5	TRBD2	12	TGTGCCAGCAGACCGGGGGGGGAGACCCAGTACTTC	CASRPGGETQYF
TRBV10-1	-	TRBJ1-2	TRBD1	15	TGCGCCAGCAGTGAGTCGAAGGACAGGAACTATGGCTACACCTTC	CASSESKDRNYGYTF
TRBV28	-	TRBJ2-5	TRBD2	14	TGTGCCAGCAGAGAGCGGGAGAGTCTTGAGACCCAGTACTTC	CASRERESLETQYF
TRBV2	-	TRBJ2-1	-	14	TGTGCCAGCAGTGAACTAGCGTTCTACAATGAGCAGTTCTTC	CASSELAFYNEQFF
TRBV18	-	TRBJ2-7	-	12	TGTGCCAGCTCCTCCTTCTCCTACGAGCAGTACTTC	CASSSFSYEQYF
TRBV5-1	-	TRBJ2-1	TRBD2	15	TGCGCCAGCACCTGGACGGGCGGGAGTGCTAATGAGCAGTTCTTC	CASTWTGGSANEQFF
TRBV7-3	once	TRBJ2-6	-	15	TGTGCCAGCAGCAACAGGGTTTCTGGGGCCAACGTCCTGACTTTC	CASSNRVSGANVLTF
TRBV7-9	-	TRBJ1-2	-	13	TGTGCCAGCAGCTTAGACGAGCCGTATGGCTACACCTTC	CASSLDEPYGYTF
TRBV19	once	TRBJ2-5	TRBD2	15	TGTGCCAGTACCCTGCTTGCGGGAGCTGGAGAGACCCAGTACTTC	CASTLLAGAGETQYF
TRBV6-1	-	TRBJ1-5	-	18	TGTGCCAGCAGTCTCTTTCCCGCGGTCCACCGGGCGAATCAGCCCCAGCATTTT	CASSLFPAVHRANQPQHF
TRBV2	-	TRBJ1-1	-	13	TGTGCCAGCATGATAGACACCAACACTGAAGCTTTCTTT	CASMIDTNTEAFF
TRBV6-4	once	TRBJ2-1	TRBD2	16	TGTGCCAGCAGTGACTCTAGCGGGAGGGAATACAATGAGCAGTTCTTC	CASSDSSGREYNEQFF
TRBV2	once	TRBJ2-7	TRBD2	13	TGTGCCAGCAGTGAACTAGCGGGGTACGAGCAGTACTTC	CASSELAGYEQYF
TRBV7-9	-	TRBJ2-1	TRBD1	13	TGTGCCAGCACATTACAGGGGTGGAATGAGCAGTTCTTC	CASTLQGWNEQFF
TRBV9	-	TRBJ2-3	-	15	TGTGCCAGCAGCGCCTGGACAGCCTCGGGAGATACGCAGTATTTT	CASSAWTASGDTQYF
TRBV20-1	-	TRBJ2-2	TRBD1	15	TGCAGTGCTAGGGACAGGTTCTCGATCGCCGGGGAGCTGTTTTTT	CSARDRFSIAGELFF
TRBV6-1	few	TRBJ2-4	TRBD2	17	TGTGCCAGCAGCGTGACTAGCGGGGGGCCAGTGGTGGACATTCAGTACTTC	CASSVTSGGPVVDIQYF
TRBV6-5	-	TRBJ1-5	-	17	TGTGCCAGCAGTTACTCCGAGGATATATATAGCAATCAGCCCCAGCATTTT	CASSYSEDIYSNQPQHF
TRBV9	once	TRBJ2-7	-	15	TGTGCCAGCAGCGTCAGCCCGCGGGGAACCCCCGAGCAGTACTTC	CASSVSPRGTPEQYF
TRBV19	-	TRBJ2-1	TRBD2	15	TGTGCCAGTAGTATGGGGACTAGCGGAAGCAATGAGCAGTTCTTC	CASSMGTSGSNEQFF
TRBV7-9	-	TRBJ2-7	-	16	TGTGCCAGCAGCTTAGTGGGGGGGCCCCAGTCAGACGAGCAGTACTTC	CASSLVGGPQSDEQYF
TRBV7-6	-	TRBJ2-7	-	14	TGTGCCAGCAGCCCTCGGGGGAGTGACTACGAGCAGTACTTC	CASSPRGSDYEQYF
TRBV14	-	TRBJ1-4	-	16	TGTGCCAGCACTCTAGGGGAACGGGGCAGGTGTGAAAAACTGTTTTTT	CASTLGERGRCEKLFF
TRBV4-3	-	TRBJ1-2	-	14	TGCGCCAGCAGCCAAGGACAAATTAACTATGGCTACACCTTC	CASSQGQINYGYTF
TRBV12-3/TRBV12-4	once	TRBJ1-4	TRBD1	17	TGTGCCAGCAGTTTAGGGACAGGGAATAGCTTATATGAAAAACTGTTTTTT	CASSLGTGNSLYEKLFF
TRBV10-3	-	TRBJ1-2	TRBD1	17	TGTGCCATCAGCCCTCGTAGTGGGGACAGGGGCAACTATGGCTACACCTTC	CAISPRSGDRGNYGYTF
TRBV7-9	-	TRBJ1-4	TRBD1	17	TGTGCCAGCAGCTTAGGAGCAGGGGGCCTTACTAATGAAAAACTGTTTTTT	CASSLGAGGLTNEKLFF
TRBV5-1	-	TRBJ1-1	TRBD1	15	TGCGCCAGCAGCTCTAAAGGACAGGGGAGCACTGAAGCTTTCTTT	CASSSKGQGSTEAFF
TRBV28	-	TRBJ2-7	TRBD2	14	TGTGCCAGCAGTTTCGGGAGGGCCTCCCGCGAGCAGTACTTC	CASSFGRASREQYF
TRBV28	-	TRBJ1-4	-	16	TGTGCCAGCAGTTCTCCCGGCAGGGTGACTAATGAAAAACTGTTTTTT	CASSSPGRVTNEKLFF
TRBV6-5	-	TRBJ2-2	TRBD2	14	TGTGCCAGCAGGGGGAGCGGGAGGACCGGGGAGCTGTTTTTT	CASRGSGRTGELFF
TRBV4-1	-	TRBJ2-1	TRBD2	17	TGCGCCAGCAGCCAGGGTCGGACTAGCGGGTCATACAATGAGCAGTTCTTC	CASSQGRTSGSYNEQFF
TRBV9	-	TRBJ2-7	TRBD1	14	TGTGCCAGCAGCGTAGGACAGGGGGCCTACGAGCAGTACTTC	CASSVGQGAYEQYF
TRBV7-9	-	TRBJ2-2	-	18	TGTGCCAGCAGCTTCCTTGGGGGAGACGGTAGAAAGACCGGGGAGCTGTTTTTT	CASSFLGGDGRKTGELFF